In its sample, the clone carrying this T cell receptor beta chain was seen a few times. The data were taken from a study of T cell responses to AZD1222 COVID-19 vaccine. Profiled with immunoSEQ multiplex PCR; TCRdb holds only in-frame clones, not every one. The repertoire holds tens of thousands of clones, with over 70% as singletons. V was cut by 2 bases and J by 0 bases, with 11 bases left in between. Germline assignment: CDR1 MNHNS and CDR2 SASEGT. This CDR3 has 16 amino acids. The TCR comes from an adult who received the AZD1222 COVID-19 vaccine. The input for sequencing was peripheral blood, taken 28 days after the second AZD1222 dose. V usage is TRBV6-1 and J usage is TRBJ1-5; D might be TRBD1 (6 bases). The CDR3 sequence is CASSERGLFSNQPQHF. The CDR3, as DNA: TGTGCCAGCAGTGAACGGGGGCTTTTTAGCAATCAGCCCCAGCATTTT.